Described below is a single TCR beta chain sequence and its context. Its cognate antigen has yet to be identified. Base qualities are not recorded, but no much larger clone differs from it by a single base. The sample originates from a study of blood T cell repertoires in COVID-19 (dated by TCRdb to 2020 to 2022). Context from the whole study: Collaborator samples came from the United States, Italy and Spain and covered acute and convalescent phases of COVID-19. The samples were drawn from the first 160 participants of the ongoing ImmuneRACE study and from 950 to 1,500 subjects provided by 6 global collaborators. The prospective study material was composed of cDNA or gDNA derived from T cells, B-cell-depleted T cells, or PBMCs. Subjects who had been exposed to COVID-19, were actively infected with it, or had recovered from it provided the deeply sampled blood TCRbeta repertoires that made up the dataset. Where available, HLA class I and class II types were obtained from metadata supplied by the sample provider rather than from assay-based typing. Sample metadata almost always included a de-identified subject ID, COVID-19 status, age in years and sex. The repertoires were made available in a free public database intended to serve as a resource for research on the immune response to SARS-CoV-2.

General study outcomes and caveats: The quantity of clinical and demographic metadata differed by source and by participant and was supplied without curation.

Whole blood was collected in K2EDTA tubes by collaborating institutions according to the institutions' own protocols. Collaborator samples were shipped for TCRbeta analysis as frozen whole blood, isolated PBMCs, or DNA extracted from either sample type. TCRbeta CDR3 regions were amplified from genomic DNA by means of the immunoSEQ Assay, a bias-controlled multiplex PCR. As for how the authors treated the data: The number of nucleated cells in each sample was estimated by amplification of reference gene primers within the assay. To quantify the absolute abundance of each unique TCRbeta CDR3 rearrangement, sequence reads were collapsed and filtered. For each sample, productive Simpson clonality was calculated by taking the square root of Simpson's diversity index across productive rearrangements. The source is immuneACCESS, and TCRdb retained only in-frame sequences with V and J called. Part of the clones is not carried over; for the studies checked, unresolved V genes explain less than half of this, and the remainder is unexplained. V and J calls and clone size are those listed in that table; D and trimming were worked out from the DNA. A total of about 91,000 clones appear in this sample, less than 85% of them only once. Of the sample, roughly 6.6% falls within the top ten clones.

CDR1 SGHRS and CDR2 YFSETQ were looked up in the germline V gene. The CDR3 goes from the cysteine to the phenylalanine over 14 residues. Left in the record is the CDR3 DNA by itself, 42 bases read in frame from the first base. V trim: 0 bases; J trim: 5 bases; unmatched bases: 4. The chain was built from TRBV5-1 and TRBJ2-7; 8 middle bases align to TRBD2. Material for sequencing was peripheral blood. This clonotype was sampled from a man aged 70-80 years with acute or convalescent COVID-19. Read as DNA, the sequence is TGCGCCAGCAGCTTGGGGTTCGGGAGGGACGAGCAGTACTTC. It is translated as CASSLGFGRDEQYF.